These 8 T cell receptor beta chains were sequenced from one sample in a study of T cell responses to AZD1222 COVID-19 vaccine. Libraries were prepared by immunoSEQ multiplex PCR; TCRdb keeps only in-frame clonotypes and omits some of them. The top ten hold about a tenth of the sample, which has roughly 150,000 clones, about 87% seen once. Sequencing used peripheral blood, obtained 28 days after the second AZD1222 dose. These receptor sequences come from an adult who received the AZD1222 COVID-19 vaccine.

This clone has a single count. This chain uses TRBV6-5 with TRBJ1-4, with D uncertain. Germline CDR1 and CDR2: MNHEY and SVGAGI. Trimming stripped 2 bases from V and 8 bases from J, with 12 bases between. This CDR3 is 14 amino acids long. The chain's CDR3 is CASSYDRPWEKLFF. Here the CDR3 DNA reads TGTGCCAGCAGTTACGACCGGCCATGGGAAAAACTGTTTTTT.

The chain has TRBV19 and TRBJ1-5; D not resolved. The CDR3 has 14 amino acids. The V and J ends lost 3 bases and 4 bases respectively, with 10 bases between them. Germline V gene data show CDR1 as LNHDA and CDR2 as SQIVND (reference sequence). DNA of the CDR3: TGTGCCAGTAGTATCATGGCGGGGAATCAGCCCCAGCATTTT. Translating it yields CASSIMAGNQPQHF.

DNA for the CDR3: TGTGCCAGCAGCGTAGCTAGCGGGAGTTACACAGATACGCAGTATTTT. Protein: CASSVASGSYTDTQYF. V usage is TRBV9 and J usage is TRBJ2-3; 10 bases align to TRBD2. Looked up from germline, CDR1 is SGDLS and CDR2 is YYNGEE. This CDR3 is 16 amino acids long. The V gene end was trimmed by 0 bases and the J gene end by 2 bases; junction bases not matched to a gene: 3. The full variable domain, with the rest looked up from reference TRBV9 and TRBJ2-3, is DSGVTQTPKHLITATGQRVTLRCSPRSGDLSVYWYQQSLDQGLQFLIQYYNGEERAKGNILERFSAQQFPDLHSELNLSSLELGDSALYFCASSVASGSYTDTQYFGPGTRLTVL.

This chain joins TRBV29-1 and TRBJ2-1, with 9 bases identical to TRBD2. Germline CDR1 reads SQVTM; CDR2 reads ANQGSEA. This CDR3 region has 16 residues. The V segment lost 3 bases and the J segment 6 bases; nucleotides outside the gene matches: 12. In DNA, the CDR3 is TGCAGCGTTGATCTCGCGGGAGGGCCGCGATTCAATGAGCAGTTCTTC. Translated: CSVDLAGGPRFNEQFF.

The chain combines TRBV7-2 with TRBJ2-7, with TRBD2 identical over 12 bases. CDR1 SGHTA and CDR2 FQGNSA come from the germline V gene. J was trimmed by 7 bases and V by 5 bases; bases with no gene match: 9. The CDR3 loop spans 15 amino acids. The CDR3 loop reads CASSPLAGGPSEQYF. The CDR3 nucleotides read TGTGCCAGCAGCCCCCTAGCGGGAGGGCCTAGTGAGCAGTACTTC.

The chain couples TRBV6-6 to TRBJ2-7; D possibly corresponds to TRBD1 (6 bases). This CDR3 comprises 16 residues. CDR1 MNHNY and CDR2 SVGAGI come from the germline V gene (reference sequence). Between the trimmed V and J ends, which lost 5 bases and 3 bases, there was a span of 20 bases. CDR3 sequence reads: CASSILTPQGHYEQYF. The DNA for the CDR3 is TGTGCCAGCAGTATACTCACTCCACAGGGCCACTACGAGCAGTACTTC.

J is TRBJ1-5 and V is TRBV4-1; perhaps TRBD1 as D (5 bases). CDR3 length: 16 residues. Germline CDR1 and CDR2: MGHRA and YSYEKL. The V gene lost 1 base and the J gene lost 6 bases, with 16 bases spanning the gap. The CDR3 DNA sequence: TGCGCCAGCAGCCAAGTGGGTCTAAGGGGCGGTCAGCCCCAGCATTTT. Translated, it gives CASSQVGLRGGQPQHF.

The rearrangement uses TRBV12-3 or TRBV12-4 and TRBJ2-7; D gene unclear. V lost 3 bases, J lost 4 bases, and 10 bases lay in between. The CDR3 contains 13 residues. Here the CDR3 reads CASSFGQVYEQYF. Here the CDR3 DNA reads TGTGCCAGCAGTTTCGGCCAGGTTTACGAGCAGTACTTC.